These 13 T cell receptor beta chains were all obtained from the same sample, sequenced in a study of PD-L1 blockade in urothelial cancer. TCRdb's copy holds only in-frame clones and misses some; the assay was immunoSEQ multiplex PCR. The sample lists around 40,000 clones; 80% to 90% were seen once. The sequencing here drew on PBMCs, taken around atezolizumab (anti-PD-L1) treatment. Receptors originate from a man between 60 and 75 years old with urothelial cancer.

The chain employs TRBV5-1 and TRBJ2-1, with D possibly matching TRBD2 (6 bases). This CDR3 spans 19 amino acids. Trimming took off 4 bases at V and 1 base at J, with 24 bases between the two ends. Germline V gives CDR1 SGHRS, CDR2 YFSETQ. In DNA form, the CDR3 reads TGCGCCAGCAGCCCAGCTCGCCCTCATAGCGGAAATTCCTACAATGAGCAGTTCTTC. Encoded protein: CASSPARPHSGNSYNEQFF.

The chain recombines TRBV2 with TRBJ2-7; 9 bases align to TRBD1. After removal of 9 bases from V and 0 bases from J, the junction contained 9 bases not matched to a gene. Germline V gene sequence: CDR1 SNHLY, CDR2 FYNNEI. CDR3 length: 15 residues. The CDR3 region is CASKELTGGSYEQYF. CDR3 DNA sequence: TGTGCCAGTAAAGAATTGACAGGGGGCTCCTACGAGCAGTACTTC.

The chain recombines TRBV14 with TRBJ2-7; 10 bases match TRBD1. Per germline, CDR1 SGHDN and CDR2 FVKESK. The CDR3 totals 15 residues. V shed 4 bases and J 1 base; nucleotides not matched to a gene: 4. The CDR3 nucleotides read TGTGCCAGCAGCCCCGACAGGGGGCGATCCTACGAGCAGTACTTC. Amino acids: CASSPDRGRSYEQYF.

The chain carries TRBV25-1 and TRBJ1-1, with D perhaps TRBD1 (5 bases). The CDR3 extends over 15 amino acids. The germline V gene has CDR1 MGHDK and CDR2 SYGVNS. Trimming left V 1 base short and J 1 base short, with 10 bases between. For the CDR3, the DNA is TGTGCCAGCAGTGAATCCGGACAAAAGAACACTGAAGCTTTCTTT. It translates to CASSESGQKNTEAFF.

The CDR3 DNA sequence: TGTGCCAGCAGTTCCTCCCTTAGGACTAGTGCCTCGGGCGAGCAGTACTTC. Its translation is CASSSSLRTSASGEQYF. The V and J genes are TRBV27 and TRBJ2-7, with 7 bases that match TRBD2. Per the germline V gene, CDR1 is MNHEY and CDR2 is SMNVEV (reference sequence). The CDR3 length is 17 residues. Losses at the gene ends were 4 bases for V and 6 bases for J; bases not matched to a gene: 18.

J is TRBJ1-1 and V is TRBV5-1; D call uncertain. The CDR3 has 14 residues. Germline loops: CDR1 SGHRS, CDR2 YFSETQ. V shed 1 base and J shed 7 bases, with 14 bases lying between them. In nucleotides, the CDR3 is TGCGCCAGCAGCTTGCTTAGGAGGGAAGGTGAAGCTTTCTTT. It specifies CASSLLRREGEAFF.

As DNA, the CDR3 is TGTGCCAGCAGCAATTGGACTAGCGGAATTGAGCAGTTCTTC. The encoded protein is CASSNWTSGIEQFF. The chain uses TRBV11-2 and TRBJ2-1; 10 bases align to TRBD2. The V gene's germline CDR1 is SGHAT and CDR2 FQNNGV. Unmatched junction bases numbered 7, after V lost 5 bases and J lost 9 bases. The CDR3 runs 14 residues.

The sample holds a few counts of this clone. For the CDR3, the DNA is TGTGCCAGCAGCCCATTTAGCAATCAGCCCCAGCATTTT. It yields the protein CASSPFSNQPQHF. The chain couples TRBV7-2 to TRBJ1-5; no reliable D call. CDR3 size: 13 residues. V lost 5 bases and J lost 0, with 5 bases in between. The germline gives CDR1 SGHTA, CDR2 FQGNSA.

The chain carries TRBV7-9 and TRBJ1-2, with 10 bases that match TRBD1. Trimming removed 4 bases from V and 12 bases from J; junction bases left unmatched: 11. Germline lookup yields CDR1 SEHNR and CDR2 FQNEAQ (reference sequence). This CDR3 has 14 amino acids. DNA for the CDR3: TGTGCCAGCAGCTCCAGGGTGACAGGGGGCTTAGACACCTTC. Translating gives CASSSRVTGGLDTF.

The sample holds one count of this clone. J is TRBJ1-3 and V is TRBV30, with D possibly being TRBD1 (5 bases). The germline CDR1 and CDR2 sequences are GTSNPN and SVGIG (reference sequence). V dropped 2 bases and J dropped 4 bases, with 15 bases sitting between them. This CDR3 is 15 amino acids long. The CDR3 here is CAWSSDRQRGNTIYF. The CDR3, as DNA: TGTGCCTGGAGTTCCGATCGACAGCGAGGAAACACCATATATTTT.

CDR3 in amino acids: CASRKTGFDGYTF. Written as DNA, the CDR3 is TGTGCCAGTAGGAAAACAGGGTTTGATGGCTACACCTTC. This rearrangement joins TRBV19 to TRBJ1-2; possibly TRBD1 for D (6 bases). The CDR3 is made up of 13 amino acids. CDR1 and CDR2 (germline): LNHDA, SQIVND (reference sequence). Trimming left V 6 bases short and J 6 bases short, with 14 bases between.

This sequence joins TRBV4-1 and TRBJ2-3; possible D gene TRBD2, 5 bases. The CDR3 is made up of 15 amino acids. Trimming removed 3 bases from V and 1 base from J, with 11 bases in between. Germline V gene data show CDR1 as MGHRA and CDR2 as YSYEKL. The CDR3 is CASSHPGERTDTQYF. CDR3 coding DNA: TGCGCCAGCAGCCACCCCGGGGAGCGCACAGATACGCAGTATTTT.

This rearrangement joins TRBV6-5 to TRBJ1-2; tentatively, D is TRBD1 (6 bases). The germline V gene encodes CDR1 MNHEY and CDR2 SVGAGI. CDR3 size: 14 residues. V lost 2 bases and J lost 2, with 9 bases in between. For the CDR3, the DNA is TGTGCCAGCAGTTACGGGGGCTTGAACTATGGCTACACCTTC. Its protein product is CASSYGGLNYGYTF.